The next 10 T cell receptor beta chains were all read from a single sample in a study of beta chain features in type 1 diabetes. Reverse transcription of all isolated RNA meant that expressed TCRB transcripts were sequenced. The repertoire was sequenced with immunoSEQ multiplex PCR; TCRdb's copy has only in-frame clones and lacks some. This table has roughly 300,000 clones, 8% appearing once. Material: central memory CD4+ T cells from blood. These receptors originate from a woman younger than 35 in good health.

This clone has only a few counts. The chain couples TRBV7-2 to TRBJ2-3; D is unresolved. Germline CDR1 is SGHTA and CDR2 is FQGNSA. V shed 5 bases and J shed 2 bases, with 11 bases lying between them. The CDR3 has 14 amino acids. This CDR3 reads CASSPRQITDTQYF. In DNA form, the CDR3 reads TGTGCCAGCAGCCCCCGTCAGATCACAGATACGCAGTATTTT.

Ten or more counts support this clone. The V and J genes are TRBV15 and TRBJ2-7; D is uncertain. This CDR3 has 16 residues. Between the trimmed V and J ends, which lost 0 bases and 0 bases, there was a span of 12 bases. Germline V gene sequence: CDR1 LNHNV, CDR2 YYDKDF (reference sequence). The DNA of the CDR3 is TGTGCCACCAGCAGAGATCAGGCAGCAGGCTCCTACGAGCAGTACTTC. It encodes CATSRDQAAGSYEQYF.

The V and J genes are TRBV11-2 and TRBJ2-7; D is undetermined. The CDR3 extends over 15 amino acids. Trimming removed 0 bases from V and 0 bases from J, with 9 bases in between. From germline, CDR1 is SGHAT and CDR2 FQNNGV. The CDR3 spells CASSLDLGLSYEQYF. CDR3 bases: TGTGCCAGCAGCTTAGACCTCGGGCTCTCCTACGAGCAGTACTTC.

The chain has TRBV2 and TRBJ2-5; D gene uncertain. CDR1 and CDR2 from the germline V gene are SNHLY and FYNNEI. The CDR3 sequence is 13 residues long. Trimming left V 6 bases short and J 7 bases short, with 15 bases between. CDR3 nucleotide sequence: TGTGCCAGCAGCCTTGACCCGTCCGGGACCCAGTACTTC. It yields the protein CASSLDPSGTQYF.

This clone was detected only a few times. V usage is TRBV10-3 and J usage is TRBJ2-7, with D possibly TRBD2 on 5 matching bases. CDR3 size: 12 residues. The germline V gene encodes CDR1 ENHRY and CDR2 SYGVKD. CDR3 amino acids: CASVGSSYEQYF. In nucleotides, the CDR3 is TGTGCGAGCGTGGGGAGCTCCTACGAGCAGTACTTC.

This clone occurred a few times. This chain uses TRBV7-3 with TRBJ2-2; 8 nucleotides match TRBD1. The CDR3 sequence is 16 residues long. Germline loops: CDR1 SGHTA, CDR2 FQGTGA. V trimming: 2 bases; J trimming: 1 base; junction bases outside the gene matches: 3. The CDR3 sequence is CASSLLDRGNTGELFF. The DNA of the CDR3 is TGTGCCAGCAGCTTACTCGACAGGGGGAACACCGGGGAGCTGTTTTTT.

This clone was seen a handful of times. The chain joins TRBV28 to TRBJ2-1; 8 bases agree with TRBD2. CDR1 is MDHEN and CDR2 is SYDVKM in the germline V gene. The CDR3 runs to 13 residues. Trimming cost V 6 bases and J 8 bases; bases outside gene matches: 6. In nucleotides, the CDR3 is TGTGCCAGCAGAAGGACTAGCCAGCATGAGCAGTTCTTC. As protein: CASRRTSQHEQFF.

The rearrangement links TRBV4-2 to TRBJ2-3; tentative D call: TRBD2 (5 bases). The CDR3 length is 16 residues. V lost 1 base to trimming and J lost 0 bases, with 11 bases between them. The germline V gene encodes CDR1 LGHNA and CDR2 YNFKEQ. The CDR3 coding sequence is TGTGCCAGCAGCCAAGCTACAGCGGTCAGCACAGATACGCAGTATTTT. Its translation: CASSQATAVSTDTQYF.

In this sample, this clone turned up a few times. The chain couples TRBV2 to TRBJ2-4, with D possibly called TRBD1 or TRBD2 (7 bases each). Trimming took 8 bases from V and 6 from J, leaving 14 bases between them. The CDR3 runs to 13 residues. Germline V gene lookup returns CDR1 SNHLY and CDR2 FYNNEI. The CDR3 here is CASGTGEGNIQYF. CDR3 DNA sequence: TGTGCCAGCGGCACAGGGGAGGGAAACATTCAGTACTTC.

The genes are TRBV14 and TRBJ2-7, with a weak D call TRBD1 (5 bases). The CDR3 sequence is 12 residues long. Trimming removed 5 bases from V and 3 bases from J, with 8 bases in between. Looked up from germline, CDR1 is SGHDN and CDR2 is FVKESK. CDR3 DNA: TGTGCCAGCAGCTCGCAGGGCTACGAGCAGTACTTC. Translation: CASSSQGYEQYF.